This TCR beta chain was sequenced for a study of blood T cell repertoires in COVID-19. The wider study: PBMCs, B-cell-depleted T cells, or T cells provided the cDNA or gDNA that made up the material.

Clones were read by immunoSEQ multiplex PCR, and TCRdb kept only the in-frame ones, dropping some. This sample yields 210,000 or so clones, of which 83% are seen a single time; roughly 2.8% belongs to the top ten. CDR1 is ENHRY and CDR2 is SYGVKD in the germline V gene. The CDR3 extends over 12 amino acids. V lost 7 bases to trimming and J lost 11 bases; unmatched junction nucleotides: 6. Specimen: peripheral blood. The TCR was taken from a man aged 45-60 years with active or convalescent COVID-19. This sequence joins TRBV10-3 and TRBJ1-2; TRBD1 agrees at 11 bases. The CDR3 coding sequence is TGTGCCATCAAGGGACAGGGGGAGGTATACACCTTC. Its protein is CAIKGQGEVYTF.